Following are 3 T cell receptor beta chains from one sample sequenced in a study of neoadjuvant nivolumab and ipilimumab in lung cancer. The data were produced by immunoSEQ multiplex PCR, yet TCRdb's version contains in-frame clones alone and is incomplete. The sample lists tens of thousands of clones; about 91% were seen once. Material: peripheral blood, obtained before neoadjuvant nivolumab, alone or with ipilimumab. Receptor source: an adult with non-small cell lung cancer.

CDR3 DNA: TGTGCCAGTAGCCCGGGAGGGACTAGCTTCAACGACGAGCAGTACTTC. Residues: CASSPGGTSFNDEQYF. The chain joins TRBV19 to TRBJ2-7; the match to TRBD2 covers 9 bases. Germline V gene lookup returns CDR1 LNHDA and CDR2 SQIVND (reference sequence). After removal of 6 bases from V and 5 bases from J, the junction contained 14 bases not matched to a gene. There are 16 residues in the CDR3.

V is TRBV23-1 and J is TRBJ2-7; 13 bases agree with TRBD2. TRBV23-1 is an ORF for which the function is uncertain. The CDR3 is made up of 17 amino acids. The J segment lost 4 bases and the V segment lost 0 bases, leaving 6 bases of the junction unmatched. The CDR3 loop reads CASSQSRTSGSFYEQYF. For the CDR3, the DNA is TGCGCCAGCAGTCAATCACGGACTAGCGGGAGTTTTTACGAGCAGTACTTC.

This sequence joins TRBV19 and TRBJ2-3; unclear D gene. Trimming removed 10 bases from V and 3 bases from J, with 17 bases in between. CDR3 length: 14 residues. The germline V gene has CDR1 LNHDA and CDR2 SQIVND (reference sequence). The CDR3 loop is CATADQKPTDTQYF. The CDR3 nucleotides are TGTGCCACCGCGGACCAAAAACCAACAGATACGCAGTATTTT.